Listed below are T cell receptor beta chains from one sample, sequenced in a study of shared clonotypes between healthy human individuals. Assay used: immunoSEQ multiplex PCR; TCRdb lists only in-frame clones, some missing. The sample holds fewer than 2.5 million clones; roughly 93% are singletons and the top ten take 0.36%. What was sequenced was naive CD4+ T cells from PBMCs. The receptor source for this set is a man aged 18 to 30 in good health. Some clones in this sample may be carry-over from other donors' samples. The CDR3 runs from the conserved cysteine through the conserved F or W. Each record gives: J gene, V gene, D gene, clone size, CDR3 protein, CDR3 DNA. D genes are given only for firm matches. Clone size is stated in some rows and not others, as once, few, many or a class when expanded.

J: TRBJ1-2; V: TRBV5-5; D: -; size: -; CDR3: CASSFYVSSYGYTF; DNA: TGTGCCAGCAGCTTCTATGTCAGCTCCTATGGCTACACCTTC
J: TRBJ2-2; V: TRBV30; D: TRBD2; size: -; CDR3: CAWSLTGGPGELFF; DNA: TGTGCCTGGAGTCTTACGGGGGGGCCCGGGGAGCTGTTTTTT
J: TRBJ2-2; V: TRBV29-1; D: -; size: -; CDR3: CSVTYAAVDTGELFF; DNA: TGCAGCGTAACCTACGCCGCGGTCGACACCGGGGAGCTGTTTTTT
J: TRBJ2-7; V: TRBV6-5; D: -; size: few; CDR3: CASRTGFYEQYF; DNA: TGTGCCAGCAGGACTGGGTTCTACGAGCAGTACTTC
J: TRBJ2-1; V: TRBV6-5; D: TRBD2; size: once; CDR3: CASSYSGGGYNEQFF; DNA: TGTGCCAGCAGTTACTCAGGCGGGGGATACAATGAGCAGTTCTTC
J: TRBJ1-1; V: TRBV18; D: TRBD1; size: -; CDR3: CASSKGTGGETEAFF; DNA: TGTGCCAGCTCAAAAGGGACAGGGGGCGAGACTGAAGCTTTCTTT
J: TRBJ2-2; V: TRBV6-4; D: -; size: -; CDR3: CASRSGPFSGELFF; DNA: TGTGCCAGCAGATCCGGCCCCTTTAGCGGGGAGCTGTTTTTT
J: TRBJ2-1; V: TRBV4-1; D: -; size: -; CDR3: CATGRTPLANEQFF; DNA: TGCGCCACCGGCCGGACCCCTCTAGCAAATGAGCAGTTCTTC
J: TRBJ2-6; V: TRBV5-1; D: TRBD1; size: -; CDR3: CASSRTGAAGANVLTF; DNA: TGCGCCAGCAGCAGGACAGGGGCGGCTGGGGCCAACGTCCTGACTTTC
J: TRBJ1-4; V: TRBV7-9; D: -; size: -; CDR3: CASSLGANYNEKLFF; DNA: TGTGCCAGCAGCTTAGGGGCTAACTATAATGAAAAACTGTTTTTT
J: TRBJ2-1; V: TRBV7-6; D: TRBD2; size: -; CDR3: CASSPYSGRGLYNEQFF; DNA: TGTGCCAGCAGCCCCTATAGCGGGCGGGGTCTCTACAATGAGCAGTTCTTC
J: TRBJ2-7; V: TRBV19; D: TRBD1; size: once; CDR3: CASSSGQGTYEQYF; DNA: TGTGCCAGTAGTTCCGGACAGGGTACCTACGAGCAGTACTTC
J: TRBJ2-6; V: TRBV5-1; D: -; size: -; CDR3: CASSLGQHSGANVLTF; DNA: TGCGCCAGCAGCTTGGGGCAACACTCTGGGGCCAACGTCCTGACTTTC
J: TRBJ2-5; V: TRBV30; D: -; size: once; CDR3: CAWAGQYQETQYF; DNA: TGTGCCTGGGCCGGACAGTACCAAGAGACCCAGTACTTC
J: TRBJ2-5; V: TRBV5-8; D: TRBD1; size: -; CDR3: CASSLYRGLETQYF; DNA: TGTGCCAGCAGCCTTTACAGGGGGCTGGAGACCCAGTACTTC
J: TRBJ1-2; V: TRBV5-4; D: -; size: -; CDR3: CASSLSDYYGYTF; DNA: TGTGCCAGCAGCTTGTCTGACTACTATGGCTACACCTTC
J: TRBJ2-5; V: TRBV7-3; D: TRBD2; size: -; CDR3: CASSSRTSGRVETQYF; DNA: TGTGCCAGCAGCTCCCGGACTAGCGGGAGAGTGGAGACCCAGTACTTC
J: TRBJ1-1; V: TRBV19; D: -; size: -; CDR3: CASHTSAFF; DNA: TGTGCCAGTCATACATCCGCTTTCTTT
J: TRBJ1-1; V: TRBV2; D: -; size: -; CDR3: CASSEKGNTEAFF; DNA: TGTGCCAGCAGTGAAAAAGGGAACACTGAAGCTTTCTTT
J: TRBJ2-1; V: TRBV5-4; D: -; size: -; CDR3: CASSSKASANNEQFF; DNA: TGTGCCAGCAGCTCTAAAGCTAGCGCTAACAATGAGCAGTTCTTC
J: TRBJ2-3; V: TRBV6-5; D: TRBD2; size: -; CDR3: CASTDSGRATDTQYF; DNA: TGTGCCAGCACCGATAGCGGGAGGGCCACAGATACGCAGTATTTT
J: TRBJ2-1; V: TRBV27; D: TRBD2; size: once; CDR3: CASSPPAGVAALYNEQFF; DNA: TGTGCCAGCAGTCCTCCCGCGGGAGTAGCGGCACTCTACAATGAGCAGTTCTTC
J: TRBJ1-2; V: TRBV11-2; D: -; size: -; CDR3: CASTSVHLSYTF; DNA: TGTGCCAGCACCTCCGTCCATCTAAGCTACACCTTC
J: TRBJ2-1; V: TRBV11-3; D: -; size: once; CDR3: CASSLTAAVSYNEQFF; DNA: TGTGCCAGCAGCTTAACAGCCGCAGTGTCCTACAATGAGCAGTTCTTC
J: TRBJ2-2; V: TRBV2; D: TRBD1; size: -; CDR3: CASRGTGNTGELFF; DNA: TGTGCCAGCAGGGGGACAGGGAACACCGGGGAGCTGTTTTTT
J: TRBJ1-5; V: TRBV25-1; D: -; size: -; CDR3: CASSDTGGLLPQHF; DNA: TGTGCCAGCAGTGATACGGGGGGCCTTCTGCCCCAGCATTTT
J: TRBJ2-3; V: TRBV12-5; D: -; size: -; CDR3: CASGLGSSSTDTQYF; DNA: TGTGCTAGTGGTTTGGGGAGCTCTAGCACAGATACGCAGTATTTT
J: TRBJ2-1; V: TRBV9; D: TRBD2; size: -; CDR3: CASSPGLAGTNEQFF; DNA: TGTGCCAGCAGCCCGGGACTAGCGGGAACAAATGAGCAGTTCTTC
J: TRBJ2-4; V: TRBV5-1; D: -; size: -; CDR3: CASSAGWGLGNIQYF; DNA: TGCGCCAGCAGCGCGGGATGGGGTTTGGGAAACATTCAGTACTTC
J: TRBJ2-5; V: TRBV30; D: -; size: -; CDR3: CAWNRAAQETQYF; DNA: TGTGCCTGGAACCGGGCGGCCCAAGAGACCCAGTACTTC
J: TRBJ2-1; V: TRBV7-2; D: TRBD2; size: -; CDR3: CASSLIAGVYNEQFF; DNA: TGTGCCAGCAGCTTAATAGCGGGCGTCTACAATGAGCAGTTCTTC
J: TRBJ2-7; V: TRBV6-5; D: -; size: -; CDR3: CASSYSDPRAHEQYF; DNA: TGTGCCAGCAGTTACTCCGACCCCCGGGCTCACGAGCAGTACTTC
J: TRBJ2-5; V: TRBV6-1; D: TRBD1; size: -; CDR3: CASSKDRVEETQYF; DNA: TGTGCCAGCAGTAAAGACAGGGTGGAAGAGACCCAGTACTTC
J: TRBJ2-1; V: TRBV29-1; D: -; size: -; CDR3: CSVEDSRRGYYEQFF; DNA: TGCAGCGTTGAAGATTCGCGCCGGGGGTACTATGAGCAGTTCTTC
J: TRBJ1-6; V: TRBV27; D: TRBD1; size: -; CDR3: CAARQGRNSPLHF; DNA: TGTGCCGCCAGACAGGGGAGGAATTCACCCCTCCACTTT
J: TRBJ2-7; V: TRBV5-1; D: -; size: -; CDR3: CASSQSLSRGSYEQYF; DNA: TGCGCCAGCAGCCAGTCCCTGTCACGGGGTTCCTACGAGCAGTACTTC
J: TRBJ2-1; V: TRBV5-4; D: TRBD2; size: -; CDR3: CASSLDPGGTYNEQFF; DNA: TGTGCCAGCAGCTTGGACCCGGGAGGAACCTACAATGAGCAGTTCTTC
J: TRBJ1-4; V: TRBV7-2; D: -; size: -; CDR3: CASGLGRPGGSEKLFF; DNA: TGTGCCAGCGGCCTCGGTCGGCCGGGGGGTAGTGAAAAACTGTTTTTT
J: TRBJ1-1; V: TRBV4-1; D: -; size: -; CDR3: CASSQAEGFGTEAFF; DNA: TGCGCCAGCAGCCAAGCCGAGGGGTTTGGCACTGAAGCTTTCTTT
J: TRBJ1-1; V: TRBV6-6; D: -; size: -; CDR3: CASSPGQRGRNTEAFF; DNA: TGTGCCAGCAGTCCAGGACAACGGGGGAGGAACACTGAAGCTTTCTTT
J: TRBJ1-5; V: TRBV28; D: -; size: -; CDR3: CASSSPGRQGTQPQHF; DNA: TGTGCCAGCAGTAGCCCCGGACGGCAGGGTACTCAGCCCCAGCATTTT